This TCR beta chain was recorded in a study of read filtering for tumor transcriptome and immune sequencing. Study-level information: Patients were approximately 18 male and some 13 female, mean age around 66 years, range roughly 47 to 80. RNA-seq yielded only about 75 to 1273 TCR reads, IR-seq about 3.5 to 10.27 million.

At the time of active disease, bone marrow was collected from every patient. At least ten counts were recorded for this clonotype. Its antigen is unidentified. Findings and caveats of the study: RNA-seq captured clonotypes less deeply and reliably than IR-seq.

From 400 to 450 ng of RNA, a library with molecular barcoded alpha/delta and beta/gamma adaptors was made. One entry per CDR3 protein, called by TCRdb with MiXCR from the reads. The table shows around 41,000 distinct CDR3 sequences, with 10% to 15% occurring only once. The sequence came from a donor at least 40 years old with multiple myeloma. The sequenced material came from a population of CD138-negative cells sorted from bone marrow.

The CDR3 loop is CASGLVRDRGFPSTEAFF. The CDR3 bases are TGTGCTAGTGGTTTGGTTAGGGACAGGGGATTTCCTAGCACTGAAGCTTTCTTT. The rearrangement uses TRBV12-5 and TRBJ1-1; 10 bases are shared with TRBD1. The junction had 11 bases not matched to a gene; V was cut back by 0 bases and J by 4 bases. The germline V gene has CDR1 LGHNT and CDR2 FRNRAP. The CDR3 is made up of 18 amino acids.